This section outlines one TCR beta chain sequence together with its context. This sample is part of a study of cytomegalovirus exposure and HLA in healthy donors. The germline V gene has CDR1 SNHLY and CDR2 FYNNEI. The CDR3 is 16 residues long. Trimming stripped 7 bases from V and 0 bases from J, with 18 bases between. Primers: 60 Vbeta forward and 13 Jbeta reverse. Libraries were prepared by immunoSEQ multiplex PCR; TCRdb keeps only in-frame clonotypes and omits some of them. This sample's table has over 150,000 clones. The origin of this receptor is a boy aged 5-17 years in good health and CMV-seronegative. Sequencing was done on a sample of PBMCs. The J gene is TRBJ1-2, the V gene TRBV2; D gene ambiguous. The chain's CDR3 is CASTLLVYLTNYGYTF. CDR3 coding DNA: TGTGCCAGCACCCTCCTGGTGTACTTGACTAACTATGGCTACACCTTC.